This is a list of T cell receptor beta chains from one sample in a study of beta chain features in type 1 diabetes. Libraries were prepared by immunoSEQ multiplex PCR; TCRdb keeps only in-frame clonotypes and omits some of them. The sample includes more than 300,000 clones, roughly 9% of them seen just once. Sequencing was carried out using central memory CD4+ T cells from blood. The receptors were gathered from a man aged 25-45 years with type 1 diabetes. Each CDR3 is given with its conserved first and last residue. D genes are given only for firm matches. Size tells how often a clone was seen (once, few, many) or the class of an expanded clone, and some rows leave it out.

>.|.|TRBV6-5|TRBJ2-5
TGTGCCAGCAGTTACTCCCGCAGTCAGGGGCAAGAGACCCAGTACTTC
CASSYSRSQGQETQYF
>.|TRBD1|TRBV10-3|TRBJ2-7
TGTGCCATCAGTTTTCGGACAGGGGGAAACGAGCAGTACTTC
CAISFRTGGNEQYF
>few|.|TRBV6-5|TRBJ2-3
TGTGCCAGCAGCCCCGGGGGTACTCCGGGAGATACGCAGTATTTT
CASSPGGTPGDTQYF
>few|TRBD1|TRBV7-2|TRBJ2-2
TGTGCCAGCAGCTTAGATTTGGGGACAGGGAGCACCGGGGAGCTGTTTTTT
CASSLDLGTGSTGELFF
>.|.|TRBV7-2|TRBJ2-6
TGTGCCAGCAGCGTTCCCTCTGGGGCCAACGTCCTGACTTTC
CASSVPSGANVLTF
>few|.|TRBV4-3|TRBJ1-2
TGCGCCAGCAGCCAAGATGTACAGGGAAACTATGGCTACACCTTC
CASSQDVQGNYGYTF
>few|.|TRBV9|TRBJ1-5
TGTGCCAGCAGCGAAGGCGTAGGGGGAGGGCAGCCCCAGCATTTT
CASSEGVGGGQPQHF
>few|TRBD1|TRBV6-5|TRBJ1-1
TGTGCCAGCAGTGGGGACAGCCTGAACACTGAAGCTTTCTTT
CASSGDSLNTEAFF
>.|TRBD2|TRBV13|TRBJ2-3
TGTGCCAGCAGCTTACCGCTAGCGGGGACAGATACGCAGTATTTT
CASSLPLAGTDTQYF
>.|.|TRBV30|TRBJ1-3
TGTGCCTGGAGTAGGGGGAGTGGAAACACCATATATTTT
CAWSRGSGNTIYF
>.|TRBD1|TRBV6-5|TRBJ2-7
TGTGCCAGCAGTTACTCGGGGCAGGGGGAAAACTACGAGCAGTACTTC
CASSYSGQGENYEQYF
>.|.|TRBV30|TRBJ1-4
TGTGCCTGGAGCCTAGGGGAGGGCGGAAAACTGTTTTTT
CAWSLGEGGKLFF
>many|.|TRBV27|TRBJ2-5
TGTGCCAGCAGCAGGTTAAATTTACAGGGTTGGGAGACCCAGTACTTC
CASSRLNLQGWETQYF
>.|.|TRBV21-1|TRBJ2-3
TGTGCCAGCAGCAACTTAGTGCTTAGCACAGATACGCAGTATTTT
CASSNLVLSTDTQYF
>.|TRBD1|TRBV28|TRBJ1-3
TGTGCCAGCCGGGACAGGGGTAACACCATATATTTT
CASRDRGNTIYF
>few|.|TRBV30|TRBJ1-6
TGTGCCTGGAGAACGGGGGTCCCTAATTCACCCCTCCACTTT
CAWRTGVPNSPLHF
>few|.|TRBV29-1|TRBJ1-4
TGCAGCGTTCTGGGGGGTAATGAAAAACTGTTTTTT
CSVLGGNEKLFF
>few|.|TRBV11-2|TRBJ2-1
TGTGCCAGCAGCTCAGCGGGACAGGCGATCGAGCAGTTCTTC
CASSSAGQAIEQFF
>once|TRBD2|TRBV28|TRBJ2-1
TGTGCCAGCAGTTTAGCGCGCGCTAGCGGGGGGGCCTGGGATGAGCAGTTCTTC
CASSLARASGGAWDEQFF
>many|TRBD1|TRBV6-6|TRBJ2-7
TGTGCCAGCAGCAGAATGACAGGGAACGAGCAGTACTTC
CASSRMTGNEQYF
>few|.|TRBV7-8|TRBJ1-4
TGTGCCAGCAGCTCCCCCCGACAGGCAACTAATGAAAAACTGTTTTTT
CASSSPRQATNEKLFF
>few|TRBD1|TRBV27|TRBJ2-3
TGTGCCAGCACCCTACAGGGGACAGATACGCAGTATTTT
CASTLQGTDTQYF
>.|TRBD1|TRBV19|TRBJ1-2
TGTGCCAGTTTAGGGACAGTTCGAGTTGACTATGGCTACACCTTC
CASLGTVRVDYGYTF
>many|TRBD1|TRBV30|TRBJ1-1
TGTGCCTGGAGTTGGACAGGGGGGGACACTGAAGCTTTCTTT
CAWSWTGGDTEAFF
>many|.|TRBV15|TRBJ2-3
TGTGCCACCAGCGGGACTTCCCTGGGCACAGATACGCAGTATTTT
CATSGTSLGTDTQYF
>few|TRBD2|TRBV11-2|TRBJ2-1
TGTGCCAGCAGCTTAGGGCTAGCGGGATACTTGGATGAGCAGTTCTTC
CASSLGLAGYLDEQFF
>few|TRBD1|TRBV5-1|TRBJ2-2
TGCGCCAGCAGCGAGCAGGGGGCCGGGGAGCTGTTTTTT
CASSEQGAGELFF
>.|.|TRBV7-2|TRBJ1-3
TGTGCCAGCAGCTTCGAGTTCTCTGGAAACACCATATATTTT
CASSFEFSGNTIYF
>.|TRBD2|TRBV4-1|TRBJ2-1
TGCGCCAGCAGCCTGGGCTCGGGGGGTTTTTACAATGAGCAGTTCTTC
CASSLGSGGFYNEQFF
>.|.|TRBV7-9|TRBJ1-2
TGTGCCAGCAGCTTAGGTGGGGCCATGCGGGGCCCAGGTGGCTACACCTTC
CASSLGGAMRGPGGYTF
>few|.|TRBV6-1|TRBJ1-5
TGTGCCAGCAGTGGGGGCAGGGAGTGGGACTCTAGCAATCAGCCCCAGCATTTT
CASSGGREWDSSNQPQHF
>.|.|TRBV6-4|TRBJ1-6
TGTGCCAGCAGGCCACAGGAGTCACCCCTCCACTTT
CASRPQESPLHF
>.|.|TRBV7-8|TRBJ2-7
TGTGCCAGCAGCTTAGTATCAGGGCGCACCTACGAGCAGTACTTC
CASSLVSGRTYEQYF
>many|.|TRBV2|TRBJ2-1
TGTGCCAGCAGTGACGACAGTTACAATGAGCAGTTCTTC
CASSDDSYNEQFF
>.|.|TRBV2|TRBJ1-2
TGTGCCAGCAGTGAAGACAGGGTCTATGGCTACACCTTC
CASSEDRVYGYTF
>.|.|TRBV30|TRBJ2-7
TGTGCCTGGAGTGTCGGACAGTACGAGCAGTACTTC
CAWSVGQYEQYF
>.|TRBD1|TRBV5-4|TRBJ1-2
TGTGCCAGCAGCTTCGACAGGGAGGTGGGGTACACCTTC
CASSFDREVGYTF
>.|.|TRBV2|TRBJ1-1
TGTGCCAGCAGGGCCGACAGAGCGAACACTGAAGCTTTCTTT
CASRADRANTEAFF
>.|.|TRBV6-1|TRBJ2-7
TGTGCCAGCAGTGAAACAGGGTACGAGCAGTACTTC
CASSETGYEQYF
>many|TRBD1|TRBV9|TRBJ2-1
TGTGCCAGCAGCGTAGGGACAGGGGGCTTCAATGAGCAGTTCTTC
CASSVGTGGFNEQFF
>few|.|TRBV6-5|TRBJ2-1
TGTGCCAGCAGGTCAGCTGATCGGGAATCCAATGAGCAGTTCTTC
CASRSADRESNEQFF
>.|.|TRBV2|TRBJ2-7
TGTGCCAGCAGGTCCGCGACAGGTATCGCCTACGAGCAGTACTTC
CASRSATGIAYEQYF
>.|.|TRBV19|TRBJ1-5
TGTGCCAGTAACCCTAAAGGGGGTTCGACTCAGCCCCAGCATTTT
CASNPKGGSTQPQHF
>.|.|TRBV7-2|TRBJ1-6
TGTGCCAGCAGCTATCAGGGGAATTCACCCCTCCACTTT
CASSYQGNSPLHF
>few|.|TRBV2|TRBJ1-2
TGTGCCAGCAGTGAAGCGCATGACTATGGCTACACCTTC
CASSEAHDYGYTF
>.|TRBD2|TRBV7-2|TRBJ2-3
TGTGCCAGCAGCTCTAGGACTAGCGGAGGACATACGCAGTATTTT
CASSSRTSGGHTQYF
>.|.|TRBV6-5|TRBJ1-2
TGTGCCAGCAGTTACTCGGGCGTGGCGTCAAACTATGGCTACACCTTC
CASSYSGVASNYGYTF
>few|.|TRBV7-9|TRBJ2-3
TGTGCCAGCAGCCCGGCTAGCACAGATACGCAGTATTTT
CASSPASTDTQYF
>.|.|TRBV7-9|TRBJ1-5
TGTGCCAGCAGCTTAGACGGGTTTGGCAATCAGCCCCAGCATTTT
CASSLDGFGNQPQHF
>.|.|TRBV20-1|TRBJ2-7
TGCAGTGCTTTCGAAGGCGAGCAGTACTTC
CSAFEGEQYF
>few|.|TRBV27|TRBJ2-7
TGTGCCAGCTTCCCCTCAAATACAGGTCCCTACGAGCAGTACTTC
CASFPSNTGPYEQYF
>.|TRBD1|TRBV10-3|TRBJ2-7
TGTGCCATCAGTGAGTCTCGGACAGGGGACGAGCAGTACTTC
CAISESRTGDEQYF
>few|TRBD2|TRBV18|TRBJ2-1
TGTGCCAGCTCACCATGGACTAGCGGGGGGGCCTACAATGAGCAGTTCTTC
CASSPWTSGGAYNEQFF